This T cell receptor (beta chain) stems from a study of technical replicates of blood from a handful of donors. The repertoire was sequenced with immunoSEQ multiplex PCR; TCRdb's copy has only in-frame clones and lacks some. The repertoire holds approximately 13,000 clones, with around 85% as singletons. J gave up 1 base and V 5 bases, and 5 bases lay outside the gene matches. Germline lookup yields CDR1 SNHLY and CDR2 FYNNEI. The length of the CDR3 is 15 residues. The origin of this receptor is a human donor in good health. V is TRBV2 and J is TRBJ2-1; TRBD2 agrees at 7 bases. The specimen was PBMCs. The CDR3 sequence is CASSLLAESYNEQFF. DNA for the CDR3: TGTGCCAGCAGTCTCCTAGCGGAGTCCTACAATGAGCAGTTCTTC.